This T cell receptor beta chain was captured in a study of T cell clones after liver transplantation. At the level of the study: Graft-donor-reactive sequences were compared with third-party-reactive TCRbeta sequences from pre-transplant mixed lymphocyte reactions.

Germline V gives CDR1 SGHAT, CDR2 FQDESV (reference sequence). This CDR3 has 15 residues. Trimming shortened V by 0 bases and J by 2 bases, and 8 bases separated the two germline ends. Study findings and constraints: Graft donor-reactive T cells may have migrated into the graft rather than being deleted.

The assay was immunoSEQ multiplex PCR, and TCRdb's table has in-frame clones only and misses some. Of roughly 10,000 clones in the sample, around 73% were seen once. This clone appeared a few times. The antigen is undetermined. This receptor was identified in a human patient who received a liver transplant. Certain T cells may be donor cells from the graft. The sequencing here drew on CD8+ T cells from blood, taken at the 22-month timepoint. The rearrangement links TRBV11-1 to TRBJ2-1; TRBD1 is a possible D gene (6 bases). The CDR3 bases are TGTGCCAGCAGCTTAGCAGGGGGTACCTACAATGAGCAGTTCTTC. It specifies CASSLAGGTYNEQFF.